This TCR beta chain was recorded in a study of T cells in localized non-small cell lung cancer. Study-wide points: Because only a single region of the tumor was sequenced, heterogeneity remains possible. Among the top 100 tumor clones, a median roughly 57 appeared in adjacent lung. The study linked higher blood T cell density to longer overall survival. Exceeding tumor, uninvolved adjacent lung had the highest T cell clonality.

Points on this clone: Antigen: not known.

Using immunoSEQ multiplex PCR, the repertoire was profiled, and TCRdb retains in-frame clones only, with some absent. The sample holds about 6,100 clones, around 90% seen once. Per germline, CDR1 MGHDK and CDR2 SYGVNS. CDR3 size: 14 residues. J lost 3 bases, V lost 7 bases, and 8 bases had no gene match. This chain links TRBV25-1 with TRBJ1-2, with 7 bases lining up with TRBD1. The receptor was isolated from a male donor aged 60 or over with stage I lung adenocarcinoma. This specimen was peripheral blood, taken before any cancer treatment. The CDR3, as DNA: TGTGCCAGCATTTCGACAGGGCGGTACTATGGCTACACCTTC. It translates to CASISTGRYYGYTF.